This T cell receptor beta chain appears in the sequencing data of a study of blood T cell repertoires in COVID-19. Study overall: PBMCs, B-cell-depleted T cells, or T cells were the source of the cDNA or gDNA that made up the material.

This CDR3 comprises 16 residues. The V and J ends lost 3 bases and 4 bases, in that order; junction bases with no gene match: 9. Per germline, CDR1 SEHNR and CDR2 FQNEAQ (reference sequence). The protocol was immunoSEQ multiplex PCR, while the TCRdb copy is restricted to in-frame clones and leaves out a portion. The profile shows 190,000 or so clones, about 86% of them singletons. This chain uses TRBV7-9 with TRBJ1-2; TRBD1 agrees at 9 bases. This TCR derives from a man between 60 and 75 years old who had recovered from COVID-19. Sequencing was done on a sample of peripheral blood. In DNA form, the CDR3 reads TGTGCCAGCAGCTTGGGACAGGGATTACAGCCCTATGGCTACACCTTC. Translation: CASSLGQGLQPYGYTF.